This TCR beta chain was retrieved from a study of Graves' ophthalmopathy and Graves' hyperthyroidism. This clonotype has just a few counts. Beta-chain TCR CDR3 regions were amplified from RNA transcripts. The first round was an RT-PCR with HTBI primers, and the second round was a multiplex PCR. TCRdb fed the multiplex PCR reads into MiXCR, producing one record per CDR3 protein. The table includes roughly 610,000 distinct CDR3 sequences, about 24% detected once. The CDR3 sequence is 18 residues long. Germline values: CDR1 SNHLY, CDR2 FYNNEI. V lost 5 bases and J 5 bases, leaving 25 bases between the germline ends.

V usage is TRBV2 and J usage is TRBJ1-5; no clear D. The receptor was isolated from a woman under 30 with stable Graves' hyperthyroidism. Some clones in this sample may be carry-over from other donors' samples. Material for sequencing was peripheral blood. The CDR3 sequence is CASSPPGWEQRADQPQHF. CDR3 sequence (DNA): TGTGCCAGCAGTCCGCCTGGATGGGAGCAAAGGGCCGATCAGCCCCAGCATTTT.